This entry features one T cell receptor beta chain sequence. The data stem from a study of blood T cell repertoires in COVID-19. Study context: Acute and convalescent COVID-19 specimens originated in the United States, Italy and Spain. T cells, B-cell-depleted T cells, or PBMCs supplied cDNA or gDNA.

In the source study's methods: Using reference gene primer amplification, nucleated cell counts were estimated. Assay used: immunoSEQ multiplex PCR; TCRdb lists only in-frame clones, some missing. V, J and clone size are taken as reported in that table, and D and trimming were inferred from the DNA itself. Of about 260,000 clones listed, roughly 86% are singletons. The CDR3 has 11 amino acids. From germline, CDR1 is MDHEN and CDR2 SYDVKM. V gave up 6 bases and J gave up 12 bases, with 14 bases separating them. The sample comprised peripheral blood. The clonotype comes from a woman between 50 and 59 years old with acute or convalescent COVID-19. V gene TRBV28 combines with J gene TRBJ1-2; D might be TRBD1 (6 bases). The CDR3 nucleotides are TGTGCCAGCAGGAATCCGGGACAAAACACCTTC. Protein sequence: CASRNPGQNTF.